The 32 T cell receptor beta chains below come from one sample, sequenced in a study of blood T cells in healthy people across ages. Using a J-beta primer mix together with a sample-barcoded 5' primer, a second PCR was run for roughly 7 to 12 cycles. TCRdb reprocessed the 5' RACE reads with MiXCR, giving one entry per CDR3 protein. The repertoire consists of roughly 900,000 distinct CDR3 sequences, with 29% occurring once and the leading ten covering 17%. The sample was blood. These TCRs come from a woman aged 80 or older in good health.

This clonotype appeared many times. The rearrangement joins TRBV6-2 or TRBV6-3 to TRBJ2-5; D uncertain. This CDR3 has 14 residues. The germline gives CDR1 MNHEY, CDR2 SVGEGT. V shed 2 bases and J shed 3 bases, with 10 bases lying between them. This chain's CDR3 is CASSYTDWKETQYF. The CDR3 DNA follows: TGTGCCAGCAGTTACACCGACTGGAAAGAGACCCAGTACTTC.

At least ten counts were recorded for this clonotype. This sequence joins TRBV12-3 or TRBV12-4 and TRBJ2-5; D may be TRBD1 (7 bases). The CDR3 totals 13 residues. Trimming took off 7 bases at V and 3 bases at J, with 12 bases between the two ends. In nucleotides, the CDR3 is TGTGCCAGCACCTCAGGGGGGAAAGAGACCCAGTACTTC. Its protein product is CASTSGGKETQYF.

At least ten counts were recorded for this clonotype. J is TRBJ2-1 and V is TRBV5-1; 8 positions agree with TRBD1. This CDR3 spans 15 amino acids. The J segment lost 4 bases and the V segment lost 5 bases, leaving 8 bases of the junction unmatched. The germline V gene has CDR1 SGHRS and CDR2 YFSETQ. The CDR3 sequence is CASRSGTGLYNEQFF. The CDR3 nucleotides are TGCGCCAGCAGATCCGGGACAGGTTTATACAATGAGCAGTTCTTC.

The chain links TRBV30 to TRBJ1-4; D call uncertain. Germline V gives CDR1 GTSNPN, CDR2 SVGIG (reference sequence). V gave up 2 bases and J gave up 5 bases, with 15 bases separating them. The CDR3 runs 15 residues. The CDR3 spells CAWSPIMGRNEKLFF. The CDR3 nucleotides read TGTGCCTGGAGTCCAATTATGGGAAGGAATGAAAAACTGTTTTTT.

With respect to this clonotype: Possible read error: a much larger clone is one base away. The chain recombines TRBV20-1 with TRBJ2-1; 9 bases are shared with TRBD1. The J call may be incorrect, as the DNA end agrees better with TRBJ2-7. The CDR3 has 14 residues. CDR1 is DFQATT, CDR2 SNEGSKA, per germline (reference sequence). The CDR3 DNA sequence: TGCAGTGGGGGAACAGGGGGCGCCTACAATGAGCAGTACTTC. Translation gives CSGGTGGAYNEQYF.

The chain is built from TRBV11-1 and TRBJ1-1; TRBD1 might be the D (5 bases). V gave up 6 bases and J gave up 6 bases, with 14 bases separating them. The CDR3 runs to 13 residues. CDR1 is SGHAT, CDR2 FQDESV, per germline (reference sequence). The CDR3 protein is CASSSPGGAEAFF. In DNA, the CDR3 is TGTGCCAGCAGTTCCCCCGGGGGAGCTGAAGCTTTCTTT.

In its sample, this clonotype was seen many times. The V gene is TRBV6-6, the J gene TRBJ2-1; 7 nucleotides match TRBD1. There are 16 residues in the CDR3. Germline V gives CDR1 MNHNY, CDR2 SVGAGI (reference sequence). The V and J ends lost 0 bases and 11 bases, in that order; junction bases with no gene match: 13. This CDR3 reads CASSYSGGQLSPKQFF. In DNA, the CDR3 is TGTGCCAGCAGTTACTCAGGGGGCCAGCTGTCCCCAAAGCAGTTCTTC.

V is TRBV20-1 and J is TRBJ2-2; TRBD1 aligns across 8 bases. This CDR3 has 16 amino acids. Trimming cost V 6 bases and J 3 bases; bases outside gene matches: 12. Germline V CDR1 and CDR2: DFQATT, SNEGSKA (reference sequence). The CDR3 spells CSAQRDRTAYTGELFF. The CDR3 bases are TGCAGTGCCCAACGGGACAGGACAGCATACACCGGGGAGCTGTTTTTT.

This clonotype was seen a few times. This may arise from a read error, as a much more abundant clone is one base away. The V gene is TRBV11-2, the J gene TRBJ2-5; unclear D gene. The CDR3 loop spans 13 amino acids. Germline V gene lookup returns CDR1 SGHAT and CDR2 FQNNGV. V was pared by 2 bases and J by 11 bases, with 15 bases between. For the CDR3, the DNA is TGTGCCAGCAGCTTAAACAGCGTCCTTGAGCAGTACTTC. The encoded protein is CASSLNSVLEQYF.

The genes are TRBV7-2 and TRBJ1-1; the D gene is possibly TRBD1 (6 bases). This CDR3 spans 13 amino acids. Germline V gene data show CDR1 as SGHTA and CDR2 as FQGNSA. Trimming stripped 5 bases from V and 3 bases from J, with 10 bases between. The CDR3 coding sequence is TGTGCCAGCAGCCAACAGGGACACACTGAAGCTTTCTTT. Translated, it gives CASSQQGHTEAFF.

This clonotype was seen more than once but under ten times. V and J are TRBV21-1 and TRBJ2-3; TRBD2 is the table's D call, not checked against the DNA. TRBV21-1 counts as a pseudogene. This CDR3 contains 18 residues. The CDR3 nucleotides read TGTGCCGGCAGCGACGGGACTAGCGGGGGGCCCCAACTAGATACGCAGTATTTT. Translated, it gives CAGSDGTSGGPQLDTQYF.

Of note for this clonotype: A junction boundary mismatches the germline segment, possibly from a read error. V gene TRBV20-1 combines with J gene TRBJ2-3, with 8 nucleotides matching TRBD1. The CDR3 sequence is 14 residues long. CDR1 and CDR2 from the germline V gene are DFQATT and SNEGSKA (reference sequence). The CDR3 sequence is CSAPWTGKGDAQYF. As DNA, the CDR3 is TGCAGCGCTCCATGGACAGGGAAGGGAGATGCGCAGTATTTT.

This clonotype has at least ten counts. The chain combines TRBV15 with TRBJ2-3; 10 bases map to TRBD1. V lost 3 bases to trimming and J lost 3 bases; unmatched junction nucleotides: 9. This CDR3 has 17 amino acids. The germline CDR1 and CDR2 sequences are LNHNV and YYDKDF (reference sequence). CDR3 region: CATSSPSGQGGTDTQYF. For the CDR3, the DNA is TGTGCCACCAGCAGCCCCTCTGGACAGGGGGGGACAGATACGCAGTATTTT.

This clonotype has ten or more counts. V and J are TRBV12-3 or TRBV12-4 and TRBJ1-6; tentatively, D is TRBD1 (6 bases). V gave up 5 bases and J gave up 9 bases, with 17 bases separating them. The CDR3 loop spans 15 amino acids. The chain's CDR3 is CASSTGGGLGSPLHF. The CDR3 DNA sequence: TGTGCCAGCAGTACCGGTGGGGGGCTCGGTTCACCCCTCCACTTT.

This clonotype was observed a handful of times. This could be a read error, since a much larger clone is one nucleotide away. The chain uses TRBV10-2 and TRBJ1-5, with D hard to call. With 1 base removed from V and 7 bases from J, the gap between germline ends came to 8 bases. Germline loops: CDR1 WSHSY, CDR2 SAAADI. The CDR3 loop spans 13 amino acids. CDR3 nucleotide sequence: TGCGCCAGCAGTGAGTTGTACGGCCAGCCCCAGCATTTT. This gives the protein CASSELYGQPQHF.

Comments on this clonotype: This could be a read error, since a much larger clone is one nucleotide away. The rearrangement links TRBV13 to TRBJ2-1; 9 bases align to TRBD2. Germline V gene data show CDR1 as PRHDT and CDR2 as FYEKMQ (reference sequence). The CDR3 spans 17 residues. CDR3 amino acids: CASSPRERGVTYDEQFF. CDR3 coding DNA: TGTGCCAGCAGCCCCCGTGAGCGGGGGGTCACCTACGATGAGCAGTTCTTC.

This clonotype was detected ten times or more. The chain is built from TRBV5-1 and TRBJ2-3; 7 bases match TRBD1. After removal of 4 bases from V and 0 bases from J, the junction contained 5 bases not matched to a gene. This CDR3 has 15 residues. CDR1 is SGHRS and CDR2 is YFSETQ in the germline V gene. This CDR3 reads CASSPGQLSTDTQYF. DNA of the CDR3: TGCGCCAGCAGCCCGGGACAGTTGAGCACAGATACGCAGTATTTT. The full variable domain, completed using reference TRBV5-1 and TRBJ2-3, is KAGVTQTPRYLIKTRGQQVTLSCSPISGHRSVSWYQQTPGQGLQFLFEYFSETQRNKGNFPGRFSGRQFSNSRSEMNVSTLELGDSALYLCASSPGQLSTDTQYFGPGTRLTVL.

On this clonotype itself: Being one base from a much bigger clone, this may be a read error. The rearrangement joins TRBV18 to TRBJ1-2, with D tentatively TRBD1 (6 bases). V was shortened by 3 bases and J by 4 bases, with 15 bases between the two germline ends. This CDR3 region has 15 residues. The germline CDR1 and CDR2 sequences are KGHSH and LQKENI. The CDR3: CASSPPGEPTYGYTF. Here the CDR3 DNA reads TGTGCCAGCTCACCCCCAGGGGAACCGACCTATGGCTACACCTTC.

This clonotype was recorded a few times. The rearrangement joins TRBV24-1 to TRBJ2-1; no definite D call. V dropped 2 bases and J dropped 6 bases, with 10 bases sitting between them. The CDR3 covers 14 residues. Germline V gene data show CDR1 as KGHDR and CDR2 as SFDVKD. In nucleotides, the CDR3 is TGTGCCACCAGTGATTCTAGGACCGTCAATGAGCAGTTCTTC. It codes for CATSDSRTVNEQFF.

This clonotype was counted at least ten times. The chain recombines TRBV2 with TRBJ1-2; TRBD1 might be the D (5 bases). The CDR3 extends over 14 amino acids. Germline-derived CDR1 and CDR2 are SNHLY and FYNNEI. The V gene lost 4 bases and the J gene lost 6 bases, with 15 bases spanning the gap. The CDR3 bases are TGTGCCAGCAGTGTGTCAGGGAGTCTTGATGGCTACACCTTC. This gives the protein CASSVSGSLDGYTF.

The table lists this clonotype with many counts. The gene calls are TRBV9 and TRBJ2-6; tentative D call: TRBD1 (7 bases). Germline V gives CDR1 SGDLS, CDR2 YYNGEE. The germline V and J ends were trimmed by 0 bases and 2 bases, with 15 bases remaining between them. CDR3 length equals 18 residues. In nucleotides, the CDR3 is TGTGCCAGCAGCGTAGGCGGCAGGGGGGCCCCTGGGGCCAACGTCCTGACTTTC. It yields the protein CASSVGGRGAPGANVLTF.

The table lists this clonotype with a few counts. J is TRBJ1-2 and V is TRBV4-1; 8 nucleotides align to TRBD1. With 1 base clipped from V and 7 bases from J, the junction kept 8 bases outside the gene matches. CDR1 MGHRA and CDR2 YSYEKL come from the germline V gene. The CDR3 sequence is 15 residues long. CDR3 DNA: TGCGCCAGCAGCCAAGGGGGCAGGGGGCCGGGTGGCTACACCTTC. Its translation: CASSQGGRGPGGYTF.

There are a few counts of this clonotype. This may be a read error: a much more frequent sequence differs by one nucleotide. The V call is TRBV5-1, the J call TRBJ2-1, with a weak D call TRBD1 (5 bases). The germline V gene has CDR1 SGHRS and CDR2 YFSETQ. Trimming left V 3 bases short and J 6 bases short, with 13 bases between. CDR3 size: 14 residues. As DNA, the CDR3 is TGCGCCAGCAGCTGGGGCAGGTTTGGCAATGAGCAGTTCTTC. It yields the protein CASSWGRFGNEQFF.

The V call is TRBV20-1, the J call TRBJ2-1; D is unresolved. The germline CDR1 and CDR2 sequences are DFQATT and SNEGSKA (reference sequence). Trimming left V 6 bases short and J 7 bases short, with 16 bases between. The CDR3 has 13 amino acids. This CDR3 reads CSANTPRWNEQFF. CDR3 DNA sequence: TGCAGTGCCAATACCCCCCGGTGGAATGAGCAGTTCTTC.

This clonotype was recorded a few times. The V gene is TRBV6-1, the J gene TRBJ1-4; the D is unclear. Germline values: CDR1 MNHNS, CDR2 SASEGT. This CDR3 is 13 amino acids long. V gave up 4 bases and J gave up 10 bases, with 13 bases separating them. This chain's CDR3 is CASSANRSGKLFF. CDR3 sequence (DNA): TGTGCCAGCAGTGCAAACCGTTCGGGAAAACTGTTTTTT.

The V and J genes are TRBV7-2 and TRBJ2-1; TRBD1 matches 7 bases. The junction had 6 bases not matched to a gene; V was cut back by 5 bases and J by 2 bases. This CDR3 is 15 amino acids long. Germline V gene data show CDR1 as SGHTA and CDR2 as FQGNSA. CDR3 coding DNA: TGTGCCAGCAGCGAACCCGGGACAGCCTACAATGAGCAGTTCTTC. Protein product: CASSEPGTAYNEQFF.

This clonotype was seen ten or more times. V is TRBV12-3 or TRBV12-4 and J is TRBJ2-1, with D hard to call. V lost 2 bases and J lost 3, with 8 bases in between. This CDR3 region has 14 residues. Here the CDR3 DNA reads TGTGCCAGCAGTTTAACCCGTCTCTACAATGAGCAGTTCTTC. It yields the protein CASSLTRLYNEQFF.

This clonotype was seen at least ten times. This chain joins TRBV20-1 and TRBJ2-3; 7 nucleotides agree with TRBD2. Germline-derived CDR1 and CDR2 are DFQATT and SNEGSKA (reference sequence). The CDR3 runs 14 residues. Unmatched junction bases numbered 11, after V lost 5 bases and J lost 6 bases. The CDR3 loop reads CSAQAGLHKDTQYF. In DNA, the CDR3 is TGCAGTGCTCAAGCGGGGTTACACAAGGATACGCAGTATTTT.

This clonotype has ten or more counts. CDR3 sequence reads: CASSRQGEGRSGANVLTF. For the CDR3, the DNA is TGTGCCAGCAGCAGACAGGGAGAAGGTCGTTCTGGGGCCAACGTCCTGACTTTC. J is TRBJ2-6 and V is TRBV5-5, with TRBD1 matching 7 bases. V was clipped by 4 bases and J by 1 base; unmatched bases: 11. Germline CDR1 is SGHKS and CDR2 is YYEKEE (reference sequence). The CDR3 spans 18 residues.

This clonotype was detected a few times. V and J are TRBV19 and TRBJ2-3, with D hard to call. In germline, CDR1 is LNHDA, CDR2 SQIVND (reference sequence). With 4 bases removed from V and 2 bases from J, the gap between germline ends came to 13 bases. The CDR3 contains 15 residues. The DNA for the CDR3 is TGTGCCAGTAGTACCACAAATTACCCCACAGATACGCAGTATTTT. The encoded protein is CASSTTNYPTDTQYF.

This clonotype was counted at least ten times. The V and J genes are TRBV7-2 and TRBJ1-2; 10 bases align to TRBD1. The CDR3 length is 12 residues. V gave up 5 bases and J gave up 8 bases; unmatched junction bases: 2. The germline V gene encodes CDR1 SGHTA and CDR2 FQGNSA. This chain's CDR3 is CASSRTGGGYTF. As DNA, the CDR3 is TGTGCCAGCAGCCGGACAGGGGGAGGCTACACCTTC.

This clonotype was seen many times. This chain uses TRBV20-1 with TRBJ2-1; 12 nucleotides line up with TRBD2. J lost 8 bases, V lost 6 bases, and 20 bases had no gene match. This CDR3 has 18 amino acids. CDR1 and CDR2 (germline): DFQATT, SNEGSKA (reference sequence). CDR3 in DNA: TGCAGTGCCACTCGCACGCTACTCCCGGCTAGCGGGGGGGATGAGCAGTTCTTC. Protein product: CSATRTLLPASGGDEQFF.